What follows describes a single T cell receptor beta chain. Its antigen remains unknown. Each patient with chemo-refractory metastatic non-small-cell lung cancer was treated with focal radiation plus CTLA-4 blockade using ipilimumab. V shed 0 bases, J shed 0 bases, and the junction held 4 bases outside the gene matches. The CDR3 sequence is 17 residues long. Germline V lookup: CDR1 SEHNR, CDR2 FQNEAQ (reference sequence). Measured with immunoSEQ multiplex PCR; TCRdb has only the in-frame clones, and not every one. This table has 70,000 to 95,000 clones, more than 85% appearing once. This sample was included in a study of radiotherapy plus CTLA-4 blockade in lung cancer. Study results and limitations: Tumor-derived TCR clones expanded in blood after radiotherapy plus ipilimumab. Early clone dynamics of blood T cells, plus interferon-beta, reportedly predicted response best.

Sequencing used peripheral blood, obtained from a patient treated with radiotherapy plus ipilimumab. V and J are TRBV7-9 and TRBJ2-1, with TRBD2 matching 8 bases. The clonotype comes from a human donor with non-small cell lung cancer that progressed on radiotherapy plus ipilimumab. CDR3 DNA: TGTGCCAGCAGCTTAGCGTACGCGGGGGGCTCCTACAATGAGCAGTTCTTC. Translated: CASSLAYAGGSYNEQFF. Complete variable domain (other parts from reference TRBV7-9 and TRBJ2-1): DTGVSQNPRHKITKRGQNVTFRCDPISEHNRLYWYRQTLGQGPEFLTYFQNEAQLEKSRLLSDRFSAERPKGSFSTLEIQRTEQGDSAMYLCASSLAYAGGSYNEQFFGPGTRLTVL.